The clone carrying this TCR beta chain was observed a few times. During its preparation, the TCRbeta library received unique molecular identifiers. From the PCR reads, TCRdb called clonotypes with MiXCR, one entry per CDR3 protein. The table includes roughly 300,000 distinct CDR3 sequences, about 9.4% detected once. The data stem from a study of T-cell reconstitution after alpha-beta-depleted transplantation in children. CDR3 length: 16 residues. Germline lookup yields CDR1 SGHTA and CDR2 FQGNSA. Trimming at V came to 0 bases and at J to 6 bases, leaving 8 bases not matched to a gene. The rearrangement uses TRBV7-2 and TRBJ1-2; 9 nucleotides agree with TRBD1. The sample here was PBMCs from the stem cell graft donor, taken from the stem cell graft. The clonotype comes from a human donor who donated a stem cell graft to a child with acute lymphoblastic leukemia. CDR3 amino acids: CASSLASTGGMHGYTF. The CDR3 bases are TGTGCCAGCAGCTTAGCTTCGACAGGGGGAATGCATGGCTACACCTTC.